Following are 8 T cell receptor beta chains from one sample sequenced in a study of blood T cell repertoires in COVID-19. The data were produced by immunoSEQ multiplex PCR, yet TCRdb's version contains in-frame clones alone and is incomplete. The data show fewer than 350,000 clones, around 85% seen once. The specimen sequenced was peripheral blood. These receptors were taken from a woman between 25 and 40 years old who had recovered from COVID-19.

The rearrangement links TRBV6-5 to TRBJ1-2, with D unresolved. V lost 7 bases to trimming and J lost 5 bases, with 11 bases between them. Germline assignment: CDR1 MNHEY and CDR2 SVGAGI. This CDR3 has 12 amino acids. The CDR3 protein is CASTWRLYGYTF. The CDR3 coding sequence is TGTGCCAGCACCTGGAGGTTATATGGCTACACCTTC.

The rearrangement joins TRBV11-2 to TRBJ2-7; the match to TRBD2 covers 7 bases. Germline V gene data show CDR1 as SGHAT and CDR2 as FQNNGV. This CDR3 has 13 amino acids. J gave up 7 bases and V 3 bases, and 6 bases lay outside the gene matches. In DNA form, the CDR3 reads TGTGCCAGCAGCTTGGGAGGGTCGTGGGAGCAGTACTTC. Encoded protein: CASSLGGSWEQYF.

This clone was seen only a few times. The chain combines TRBV11-2 with TRBJ1-5; 7 bases are shared with TRBD1. Trimming cost V 6 bases and J 4 bases; bases outside gene matches: 9. The CDR3 covers 15 residues. CDR1 is SGHAT and CDR2 is FQNNGV in the germline V gene. The CDR3 bases are TGTGCCAGCAGTGCCGGGACAGTTAAAAATCAGCCCCAGCATTTT. As protein: CASSAGTVKNQPQHF.

A single count supports this clone. The rearrangement joins TRBV29-1 to TRBJ1-2; D uncertain. Trimming took 7 bases from V and 4 from J, leaving 13 bases between them. Per germline, CDR1 SQVTM and CDR2 ANQGSEA. The CDR3 is 12 amino acids. The CDR3 DNA is TGCAGCGCCGAGCCGGGGTCCTATGGCTACACCTTC. Its translation is CSAEPGSYGYTF.

This clone was observed once. This chain joins TRBV2 and TRBJ1-4; no firm D call. Trimming removed 8 bases from V and 8 bases from J, with 9 bases in between. The CDR3 consists of 11 residues. The V gene's germline CDR1 is SNHLY and CDR2 FYNNEI. The CDR3 DNA reads as TGTGCCAGCCGGACTGGGGAAAAACTGTTTTTT. Translated: CASRTGEKLFF.

In this sample, this clone is medium-sized. The chain uses TRBV20-1 and TRBJ1-2, with a possible D match to TRBD1 (6 bases). V lost 5 bases and J lost 6, with 10 bases in between. This CDR3 is 11 amino acids long. Germline CDR1 is DFQATT and CDR2 is SNEGSKA (reference sequence). CDR3 sequence: CSAGYRDGYTF. In DNA form, the CDR3 reads TGCAGTGCTGGATACAGGGATGGCTACACCTTC.

The CDR3 DNA reads as TGTGCCACCAGCAGATACAGGGGGCAAGAGGAGCAGTACTTC. As protein: CATSRYRGQEEQYF. The rearrangement uses TRBV15 and TRBJ2-7; 9 bases fit TRBD1. CDR1 is LNHNV, CDR2 YYDKDF, per germline (reference sequence). The length of the CDR3 is 14 residues. With 2 bases clipped from V and 7 bases from J, the junction kept 6 bases outside the gene matches.

This chain uses TRBV7-8 with TRBJ1-1; no reliable D call. The CDR3 runs to 14 residues. Germline lookup yields CDR1 SGHVS and CDR2 FQNEAQ. Trimming took 1 base from V and 1 from J, leaving 7 bases between them. In DNA form, the CDR3 reads TGTGCCAGCAGCTTAGAGTCGGGGAACACTGAAGCTTTCTTT. Its protein product is CASSLESGNTEAFF.